The 21 T cell receptor beta chains presented below share a single source sample, sequenced in a study of blood T cells in healthy people across ages. Then a second PCR, running roughly 6 to 12 cycles, was carried out with a sample-barcoded 5' primer and a J-beta primer mix. TCRdb passed the 5' RACE reads through MiXCR, listing each CDR3 protein once. The profile shows approximately 800,000 distinct CDR3 sequences, under 40% of them singletons. Sequencing was done on a sample of blood. The receptors come from a young man in good health.

This clonotype appeared a few times. The V call is TRBV29-1, the J call TRBJ2-7, with D perhaps matching TRBD1 (6 bases). V lost 4 bases and J 1 base, leaving 17 bases between the germline ends. This CDR3 region has 15 residues. Germline CDR1 is SQVTM and CDR2 is ANQGSEA. The CDR3 here is CSVGTHLTGSYEQYF. CDR3 DNA: TGCAGCGTTGGAACCCATCTGACAGGATCCTACGAGCAGTACTTC.

There are a few counts of this clonotype. The V and J genes are TRBV6-6 and TRBJ1-5, with D hard to call. CDR1 is MNHNY, CDR2 SVGAGI, per germline (reference sequence). The CDR3 loop spans 12 amino acids. V gave up 6 bases and J gave up 7 bases, with 10 bases separating them. The CDR3: CASRIAGQPQHF. CDR3 DNA sequence: TGTGCCAGCAGAATTGCGGGGCAGCCCCAGCATTTT.

In its sample, this clonotype was seen a few times. The V and J genes are TRBV7-3 and TRBJ2-7; D call uncertain. The V gene's germline CDR1 is SGHTA and CDR2 FQGTGA. The CDR3 runs to 13 residues. Trimming removed 1 base at V and 7 bases at J, with 11 bases between. The CDR3 DNA follows: TGTGCCAGCAGCTTAAACGTTGACAATGAGCAGTACTTC. Protein sequence: CASSLNVDNEQYF.

This clonotype showed up just a few times. The rearrangement links TRBV6-2 or TRBV6-3 to TRBJ2-1; D is uncertain. This CDR3 contains 14 residues. Per the germline V gene, CDR1 is MNHEY and CDR2 is SVGEGT. Trimming pared 2 bases from V and 2 bases from J, leaving 7 bases between. For the CDR3, the DNA is TGTGCCAGCAGTTACGGCACAGCCTACAATGAGCAGTTCTTC. Translation: CASSYGTAYNEQFF.

This clonotype was seen more than once but under ten times. The chain couples TRBV20-1 to TRBJ2-5, with TRBD2 matching over 10 bases. The trim removed 4 bases at V and 3 bases at J, leaving 5 bases unmatched. The CDR3 contains 14 residues. CDR1 DFQATT and CDR2 SNEGSKA come from the germline V gene (reference sequence). CDR3 nucleotides: TGCAGTGCTATACTAGCGGGAAGAGAAGAGACCCAGTACTTC. Translated, it gives CSAILAGREETQYF.

The table lists this clonotype with a few counts. This chain connects TRBV20-1 to TRBJ1-5; a weak D match, TRBD1 (6 bases). Germline lookup yields CDR1 DFQATT and CDR2 SNEGSKA (reference sequence). The CDR3 consists of 15 residues. The CDR3 DNA reads TGCAGCGTCAGGGCGGGGGCAGTGGGCAATCAGCCCCAGCATTTT. Protein sequence: CSVRAGAVGNQPQHF.

The J gene is TRBJ2-1, the V gene TRBV10-3; a possible D gene is TRBD2 (6 bases). V lost 1 base and J lost 4, with 14 bases in between. The CDR3 extends over 16 amino acids. Germline V lookup: CDR1 ENHRY, CDR2 SYGVKD. In nucleotides, the CDR3 is TGTGCCATCAGTGAGTACCGGACTACTACTTACAATGAGCAGTTCTTC. Encoded protein: CAISEYRTTTYNEQFF.

This clonotype was counted a single time. V usage is TRBV4-3 and J usage is TRBJ2-6, with 8 bases aligning to TRBD1. Looked up from germline, CDR1 is LGHNA and CDR2 is YSLEER. Germline trimming cut 3 bases from V and 4 bases from J; bases unmatched to any gene: 2. The CDR3 totals 15 residues. The CDR3: CASSQGQAGANVLTF. Written as DNA, the CDR3 is TGCGCCAGCAGCCAGGGACAGGCCGGGGCCAACGTCCTGACTTTC.

The count of this clonotype is one. This sequence joins TRBV20-1 and TRBJ2-1, with 7 bases identical to TRBD2. There are 15 residues in the CDR3. CDR1 DFQATT and CDR2 SNEGSKA come from the germline V gene (reference sequence). Trimming took 0 bases from V and 9 from J; bases not matched to a gene: 11. The CDR3 coding sequence is TGCAGTGCTAGAGATGGCGGACTAGTTGCCCCTGAGCAGTTCTTC. It is translated as CSARDGGLVAPEQFF.

This clonotype was detected ten times or more. The chain carries TRBV12-3 or TRBV12-4 and TRBJ1-2; D gene ambiguous. V was shortened by 2 bases and J by 7 bases, with 14 bases between the two germline ends. There are 14 residues in the CDR3. DNA for the CDR3: TGTGCCAGCAGTTTAATGCGTTCCTCTGCTGGCTACACCTTC. It codes for CASSLMRSSAGYTF.

V gene TRBV6-6 combines with J gene TRBJ2-7, with D possibly TRBD2 on 6 matching bases. In germline, CDR1 is MNHNY, CDR2 SVGAGI (reference sequence). V lost 2 bases and J 5 bases, leaving 16 bases between the germline ends. The CDR3 runs 15 residues. CDR3 loop: CASSYARNGRDEQYF. CDR3 coding DNA: TGTGCCAGCAGTTACGCTCGAAACGGGAGAGACGAGCAGTACTTC.

This chain connects TRBV20-1 to TRBJ1-1, with D hard to call. V was shortened by 6 bases and J by 3 bases, with 17 bases between the two germline ends. Per the germline V gene, CDR1 is DFQATT and CDR2 is SNEGSKA (reference sequence). CDR3 size: 14 residues. CDR3 in amino acids: CSAVDTVGDTEAFF. DNA for the CDR3: TGCAGTGCCGTAGATACAGTCGGGGACACTGAAGCTTTCTTT.

The gene calls are TRBV12-3 or TRBV12-4 and TRBJ1-1; tentative D call: TRBD1 (5 bases). Trimming took 2 bases from V and 1 from J, leaving 8 bases between them. The CDR3 runs to 14 residues. This chain's CDR3 is CASSLNRQNTEAFF. CDR3 coding DNA: TGTGCCAGCAGTTTAAACAGGCAGAACACTGAAGCTTTCTTT.

The chain couples TRBV27 to TRBJ2-7, with 10 positions matching TRBD1. CDR3 length: 16 amino acids. V lost 5 bases to trimming and J lost 4 bases; unmatched junction nucleotides: 11. Germline V gene lookup returns CDR1 MNHEY and CDR2 SMNVEV (reference sequence). CDR3 sequence (DNA): TGTGCCAGCAGTCCCCCCCGGGACAGGGGAAAGTACGAGCAGTACTTC. Translated: CASSPPRDRGKYEQYF.

This clonotype has a handful of counts. The chain combines TRBV25-1 with TRBJ2-5; D might be TRBD2 (6 bases). This CDR3 has 10 residues. V lost 8 bases, J lost 10 bases, and 11 bases lay in between. Germline V lookup: CDR1 MGHDK, CDR2 SYGVNS. The CDR3 sequence is CASSGTLQYF. CDR3 nucleotides: TGTGCCAGCTCCGGGACTCTCCAGTACTTC.

This clonotype showed up many times. The chain links TRBV12-3 or TRBV12-4 to TRBJ1-2, with TRBD1 matching over 7 bases. J lost 11 bases, V lost 3 bases, and 6 bases had no gene match. This CDR3 has 12 residues. This chain's CDR3 is CASSFAPDRYTF. The CDR3 DNA is TGTGCCAGCAGTTTTGCCCCGGACAGGTACACCTTC.

This clonotype has more than one count but fewer than ten. This sequence joins TRBV2 and TRBJ2-2; D unresolved. The germline V and J ends were trimmed by 4 bases and 4 bases, with 7 bases remaining between them. Germline lookup yields CDR1 SNHLY and CDR2 FYNNEI. The CDR3 length is 13 residues. The DNA for the CDR3 is TGTGCCAGCAGTGTGCAGCGCACCGGGGAGCTGTTTTTT. As protein: CASSVQRTGELFF.

The table lists this clonotype with many counts. The rearrangement joins TRBV12-3 or TRBV12-4 to TRBJ2-1; 11 positions match TRBD1. This CDR3 spans 15 amino acids. J gave up 3 bases and V 6 bases, and 4 bases lay outside the gene matches. CDR3 DNA sequence: TGTGCCAGCAGGACCGGGACAGGGGGCTACAATGAGCAGTTCTTC. Translation: CASRTGTGGYNEQFF.

V gene TRBV7-2 combines with J gene TRBJ2-5; TRBD2 matches at 8 bases. From germline, CDR1 is SGHTA and CDR2 FQGNSA. V gave up 6 bases and J gave up 4 bases; unmatched junction bases: 10. The length of the CDR3 is 15 residues. The CDR3 DNA reads TGTGCCAGCAGGACAATAGCGGGGCAGGGAGAGACCCAGTACTTC. Its translation is CASRTIAGQGETQYF.

The V gene is TRBV12-3 or TRBV12-4, the J gene TRBJ2-1; the D call may be TRBD1 or TRBD2 (6 bases each). V shed 4 bases and J shed 6 bases, with 13 bases lying between them. This CDR3 is 14 amino acids long. The CDR3 is CASSSSGGGNEQFF. The CDR3 DNA is TGTGCCAGCAGTTCCTCTGGAGGGGGCAATGAGCAGTTCTTC.

This clonotype has just one count. The rearrangement joins TRBV2 to TRBJ1-2; TRBD1 agrees at 7 bases. This CDR3 has 14 amino acids. The V and J ends lost 4 bases and 4 bases, in that order; junction bases with no gene match: 6. CDR1 SNHLY and CDR2 FYNNEI come from the germline V gene. CDR3 sequence reads: CASSADDRVYGYTF. CDR3 coding DNA: TGTGCCAGCAGTGCCGACGACAGGGTCTATGGCTACACCTTC.